The 12 T cell receptor beta chains presented below share a single source sample, sequenced in a study of T-cell memory formation after mild COVID-19. TCRdb re-called the 5' RACE reads through MiXCR, storing one row per CDR3 protein. Of about 290,000 distinct CDR3 sequences listed, approximately 19% are singletons. Material for sequencing was PBMCs or a T cell subset sorted from them (not recorded which). All receptors come from a young man who had mild COVID-19 (a few samples of this study predate the infection). Cell type and time point are not known.

This chain uses TRBV11-2 with TRBJ1-5, with D possibly being TRBD1 (5 bases). This CDR3 comprises 15 residues. CDR1 is SGHAT and CDR2 is FQNNGV in the germline V gene. Deletions cut 5 bases from V and 3 bases from J, with 14 bases between. Written as DNA, the CDR3 is TGTGCCAGCAGCCTTACGGGGACCCTCAATCAGCCCCAGCATTTT. Its translation is CASSLTGTLNQPQHF.

This chain uses TRBV28 with TRBJ2-1; 10 nucleotides match TRBD2. Germline CDR1 and CDR2: MDHEN and SYDVKM. Germline trimming cut 7 bases from V and 0 bases from J; bases unmatched to any gene: 3. The CDR3 extends over 15 amino acids. CDR3 region: CASIAGGSSYNEQFF. The CDR3 DNA follows: TGTGCCAGCATAGCGGGGGGTAGCTCCTACAATGAGCAGTTCTTC.

The chain has TRBV5-1 and TRBJ1-2, with TRBD1 identical over 10 bases. The germline V gene has CDR1 SGHRS and CDR2 YFSETQ. The ends lost 4 bases at V and 7 bases at J; junction bases unmatched: 7. This CDR3 is 14 amino acids long. In DNA form, the CDR3 reads TGCGCCAGCAGCCGGACCGGGACAGGGGTTGGCTACACCTTC. Translating it yields CASSRTGTGVGYTF.

The chain is built from TRBV5-1 and TRBJ2-1; 9 bases are a match to TRBD1. The CDR3 spans 15 residues. Trimming at V came to 4 bases and at J to 10 bases, leaving 12 bases not matched to a gene. Germline CDR1 reads SGHRS; CDR2 reads YFSETQ. CDR3 region: CASSLEPGTGNEQFF. The CDR3 DNA reads TGCGCCAGCAGCCTTGAGCCCGGGACAGGGAACGAGCAGTTCTTC.

This sequence joins TRBV3-1 and TRBJ2-1; D not resolved. The germline V gene has CDR1 LGHDT and CDR2 YNNKEL (reference sequence). The V and J ends lost 5 bases and 3 bases respectively, with 8 bases between them. The CDR3 extends over 13 amino acids. CDR3 region: CASSSLIYNEQFF. CDR3 sequence (DNA): TGTGCCAGCAGCTCCCTGATCTACAATGAGCAGTTCTTC.

This clonotype was seen at least ten times. This sequence joins TRBV20-1 and TRBJ2-7; D is ambiguous. The CDR3 contains 13 residues. Trimming left V 3 bases short and J 0 bases short, with 9 bases between. The V gene's germline CDR1 is DFQATT and CDR2 SNEGSKA (reference sequence). The DNA of the CDR3 is TGCAGTGCTAGGGACCTGAGCTCCTACGAGCAGTACTTC. Its protein is CSARDLSSYEQYF.

This clonotype has ten or more counts. The chain is built from TRBV6-6 and TRBJ1-5, with TRBD1 matching 8 bases. Germline-derived CDR1 and CDR2 are MNHNY and SVGAGI (reference sequence). After removal of 6 bases from V and 2 bases from J, the junction contained 9 bases not matched to a gene. This CDR3 is 16 amino acids long. CDR3 coding DNA: TGTGCCAGCAGCCCCCAGGGGGCTTGGGGCAATCAGCCCCAGCATTTT. It translates to CASSPQGAWGNQPQHF.

The V gene is TRBV6-5, the J gene TRBJ1-1, with a tentative D call TRBD1 (6 bases). From germline, CDR1 is MNHEY and CDR2 SVGAGI. V gave up 0 bases and J gave up 1 base, with 15 bases separating them. The CDR3 loop spans 17 amino acids. As DNA, the CDR3 is TGTGCCAGCAGTTACTCACAGACTCCGGGACAGAACACTGAAGCTTTCTTT. It is translated as CASSYSQTPGQNTEAFF.

In DNA form, the CDR3 reads TGTGCCAGCAGTCTTAGGACAATCCCCGAGCAGTACGTC. Encoded protein: CASSLRTIPEQYV. The chain recombines TRBV28 with TRBJ2-7; D might be TRBD1 (5 bases). CDR1 is MDHEN and CDR2 is SYDVKM in the germline V gene. V lost 5 bases, J lost 6 bases, and 14 bases lay in between. The CDR3 contains 13 residues.

The chain has TRBV4-2 and TRBJ2-4; the match to TRBD2 covers 14 bases. J was trimmed by 2 bases and V by 1 base; bases with no gene match: 4. Germline CDR1 is LGHNA and CDR2 is YNFKEQ. The CDR3 loop spans 18 amino acids. The CDR3 bases are TGTGCCAGCAGCCAAGTGACTAGCGGGGGGGCGACCAAAAACATTCAGTACTTC. Translated: CASSQVTSGGATKNIQYF.

This clonotype was counted only a few times. The rearrangement uses TRBV7-2 and TRBJ1-2; TRBD1 matches at 7 bases. The junction had 8 bases not matched to a gene; V was cut back by 5 bases and J by 8 bases. The germline V gene has CDR1 SGHTA and CDR2 FQGNSA. CDR3 size: 13 residues. CDR3 DNA: TGTGCCAGCAGCCTCACAGGGGTAGGAGGCTACACCTTC. This encodes CASSLTGVGGYTF.

A few counts support this clonotype. The V call is TRBV5-1, the J call TRBJ2-1; TRBD1 or TRBD2 may be the D gene (7 bases each). V was clipped by 0 bases and J by 8 bases, with 12 bases between them. CDR3 length: 14 residues. Germline values: CDR1 SGHRS, CDR2 YFSETQ. The CDR3 is CASSLGQGGDEQFF. The CDR3 DNA follows: TGCGCCAGCAGCTTGGGACAGGGAGGGGATGAGCAGTTCTTC. Filled out from reference TRBV5-1 and TRBJ2-1, the complete variable domain reads KAGVTQTPRYLIKTRGQQVTLSCSPISGHRSVSWYQQTPGQGLQFLFEYFSETQRNKGNFPGRFSGRQFSNSRSEMNVSTLELGDSALYLCASSLGQGGDEQFFGPGTRLTVL.